This T cell receptor beta chain was obtained from a study of T cells expressing NK-cell markers (dated by TCRdb to 2020 to 2021). Describing the broader study: In sorted CD3+CD56+NKG2C+, CD3+CD56+NKG2C- and CD3+CD56-NKG2C+ T-cell subsets from several donors, TCR beta-chain repertoires were profiled. Among the eight sequenced donors, only one was HCMV-seronegative, while the other seven were HCMV-seropositive. Randomly selected healthy volunteers, three men and five women, were used as the eight sequenced donors. Illumina HiSeq 2000/2500, MiSeq or NextSeq was used to sequence libraries as 2 x 150 bp reads. What the work shows at the level of the full study, not this receptor alone: In 5 to 7 donors, the dominant CD3+CD56+NKG2C+ clonotypes were found to rank among the top 10 CD8+ clonotypes and to make up about 1.0-7.5% of CD8+ T cells. Those dominant clonotypes were again the most abundant among CD3+CD56-NKG2C+ cells in a handful of donors, at about 28.3-60.1%. Whether the expanded NKG2C-expressing T cell clones were specific for HCMV antigens remained unclear.

A remark on this clonotype: Its cognate antigen has yet to be identified.

For sequencing, an Illumina HiSeq 2000 was employed. TCR beta cDNA libraries were made by 5'RACE template switching that added a universal primer site and unique molecular identifiers. cDNA synthesis was primed from the TCR beta constant segment and was followed by two successive PCR amplification steps. The authors' pipeline ran thus. MIGEC was used to demultiplex reads and group the reads by UMI, and MiTCR was used to assemble and quantify clonotypes. To exclude erroneous sequences, any TCR cDNA sequence not supported by at least two reads was discarded. Downstream repertoire analysis used the tcR package, and clonotypes were matched across fractions by CDR3 nucleotide sequence plus V segment. Antigen specificity was annotated against VDJdb with VDJmatch, allowing one amino acid substitution in CDR3. TCRdb reprocessed the public reads and reports one entry per CDR3 protein sequence, without DNA. The V and J calls and clone size are TCRdb's, not the authors'. This sample's table carries 120,000 to 150,000 distinct CDR3 sequences. In total, the top ten clones hold less than 15% of the sample.

From the cysteine up to the phenylalanine, the CDR3 has a length of 15 residues. DNA is not recorded here. To determine HCMV serostatus, a commercial ELISA kit was used to detect HCMV-specific IgG in serum. Peripheral blood mononuclear cells were isolated from blood by Ficoll density gradient centrifugation. The chain links TRBV12-3 or TRBV12-4 with TRBJ2-7; the TCRdb call, TRBD1, lacks DNA for checking. Specimen: blood T cells: a sorted CD56 or NKG2C T cell subset, CD4+ or CD8+ T cells, or bulk PBMC T cells (not recorded which). This clonotype originated in a man in his late teens or twenties in good health. Donor details come from another sample of the same person, matched by shared clones. The CDR3 protein: CASSLTGGKAYEQYF.